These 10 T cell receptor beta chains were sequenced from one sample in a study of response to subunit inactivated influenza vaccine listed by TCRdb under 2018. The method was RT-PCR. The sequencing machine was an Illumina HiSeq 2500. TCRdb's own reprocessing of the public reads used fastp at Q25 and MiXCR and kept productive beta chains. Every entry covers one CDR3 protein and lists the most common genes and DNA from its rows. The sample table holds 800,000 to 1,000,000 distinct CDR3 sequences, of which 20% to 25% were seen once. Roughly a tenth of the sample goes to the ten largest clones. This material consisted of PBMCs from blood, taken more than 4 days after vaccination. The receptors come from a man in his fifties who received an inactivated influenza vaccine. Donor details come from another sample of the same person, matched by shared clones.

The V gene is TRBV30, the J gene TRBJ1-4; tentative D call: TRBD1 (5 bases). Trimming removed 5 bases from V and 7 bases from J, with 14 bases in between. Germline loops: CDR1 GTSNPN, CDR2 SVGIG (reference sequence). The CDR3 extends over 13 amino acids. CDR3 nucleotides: TGTGCCTGGGGCTCCGGGGGAGTTGAAAAACTGTTTTTT. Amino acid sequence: CAWGSGGVEKLFF.

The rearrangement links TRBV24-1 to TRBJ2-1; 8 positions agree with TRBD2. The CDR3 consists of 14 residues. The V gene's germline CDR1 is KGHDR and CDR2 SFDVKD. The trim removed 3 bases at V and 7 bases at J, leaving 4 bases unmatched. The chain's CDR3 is CATSDPRGGNEQFF. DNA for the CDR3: TGTGCCACCAGTGATCCGCGCGGGGGGAATGAGCAGTTCTTC.

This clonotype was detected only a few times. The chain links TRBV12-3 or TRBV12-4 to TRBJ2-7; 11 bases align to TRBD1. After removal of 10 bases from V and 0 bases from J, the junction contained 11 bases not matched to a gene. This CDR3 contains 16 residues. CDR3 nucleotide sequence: TGTGCCACAACCAGGACAGGGGGCGTCCGCTCCTACGAGCAGTACTTC. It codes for CATTRTGGVRSYEQYF.

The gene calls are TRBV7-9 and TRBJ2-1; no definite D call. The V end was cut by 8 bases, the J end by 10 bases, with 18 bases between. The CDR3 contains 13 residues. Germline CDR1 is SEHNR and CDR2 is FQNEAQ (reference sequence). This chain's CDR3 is CASGPGLSEEQFF. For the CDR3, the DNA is TGTGCCAGCGGCCCCGGGCTCTCAGAAGAGCAGTTCTTC.

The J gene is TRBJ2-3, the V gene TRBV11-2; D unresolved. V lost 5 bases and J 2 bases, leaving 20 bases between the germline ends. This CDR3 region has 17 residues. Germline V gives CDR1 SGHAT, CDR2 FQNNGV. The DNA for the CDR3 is TGTGCCAGCAGCCCACGAGTCGGAGCAGCGAACACAGATACGCAGTATTTT. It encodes CASSPRVGAANTDTQYF.

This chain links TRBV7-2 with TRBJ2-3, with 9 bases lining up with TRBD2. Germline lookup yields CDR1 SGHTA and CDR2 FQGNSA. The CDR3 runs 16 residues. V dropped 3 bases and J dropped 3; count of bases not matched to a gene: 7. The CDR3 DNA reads TGTGCCAGCAGCTTTCAAGCGGGAGGTAGAACAGATACGCAGTATTTT. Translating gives CASSFQAGGRTDTQYF.

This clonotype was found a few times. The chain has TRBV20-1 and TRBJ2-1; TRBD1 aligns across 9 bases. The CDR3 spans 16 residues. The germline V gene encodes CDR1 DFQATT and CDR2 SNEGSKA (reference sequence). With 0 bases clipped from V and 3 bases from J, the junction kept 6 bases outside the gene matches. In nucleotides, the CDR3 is TGCAGTGCTAGAGATCGGGGACAGGGCTTCTACAATGAGCAGTTCTTC. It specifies CSARDRGQGFYNEQFF.

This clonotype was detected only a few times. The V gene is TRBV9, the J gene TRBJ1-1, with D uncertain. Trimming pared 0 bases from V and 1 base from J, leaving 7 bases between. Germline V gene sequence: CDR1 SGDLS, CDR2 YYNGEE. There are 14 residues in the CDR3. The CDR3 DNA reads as TGTGCCAGCAGCGTAGCTGCAGCGAACACTGAAGCTTTCTTT. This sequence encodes CASSVAAANTEAFF.

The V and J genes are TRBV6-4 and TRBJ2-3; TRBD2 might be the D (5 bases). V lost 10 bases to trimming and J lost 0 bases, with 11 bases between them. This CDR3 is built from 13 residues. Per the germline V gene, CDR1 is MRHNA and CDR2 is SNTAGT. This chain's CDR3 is CANLGGSTDTQYF. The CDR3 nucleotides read TGTGCCAACCTGGGCGGGAGCACAGATACGCAGTATTTT.

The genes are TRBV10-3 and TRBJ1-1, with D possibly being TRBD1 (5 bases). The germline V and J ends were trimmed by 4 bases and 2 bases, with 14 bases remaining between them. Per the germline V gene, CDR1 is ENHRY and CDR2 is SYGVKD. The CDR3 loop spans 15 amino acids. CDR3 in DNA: TGTGCCATCAGTGGAGGGGTTGTTCCCAACACTGAAGCTTTCTTT. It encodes CAISGGVVPNTEAFF.